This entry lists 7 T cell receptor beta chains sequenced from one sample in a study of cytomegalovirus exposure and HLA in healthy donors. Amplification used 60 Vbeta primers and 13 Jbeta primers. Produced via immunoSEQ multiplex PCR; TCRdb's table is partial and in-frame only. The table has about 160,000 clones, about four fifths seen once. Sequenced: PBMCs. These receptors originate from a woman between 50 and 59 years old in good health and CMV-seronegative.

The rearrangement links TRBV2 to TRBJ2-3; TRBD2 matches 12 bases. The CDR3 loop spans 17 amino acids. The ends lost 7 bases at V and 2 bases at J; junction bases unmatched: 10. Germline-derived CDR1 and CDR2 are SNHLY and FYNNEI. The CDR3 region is CASTRTRLAGVTDTQYF. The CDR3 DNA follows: TGTGCCAGCACCCGAACTAGACTAGCGGGGGTCACAGATACGCAGTATTTT.

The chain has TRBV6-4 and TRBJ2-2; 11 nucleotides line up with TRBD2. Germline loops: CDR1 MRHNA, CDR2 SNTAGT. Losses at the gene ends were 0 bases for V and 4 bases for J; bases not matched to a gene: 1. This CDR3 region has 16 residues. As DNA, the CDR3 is TGTGCCAGCAGTGACTCTAGCGGGGGGGCCACCGGGGAGCTGTTTTTT. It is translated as CASSDSSGGATGELFF.

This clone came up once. The CDR3 DNA sequence: TGTGCCAGCAGTCCCGGCAGGGAGGACACCGGGGAGCTGTTTTTT. Translation: CASSPGREDTGELFF. The chain combines TRBV11-2 with TRBJ2-2, with a tentative D call TRBD2 (6 bases). The CDR3 is 15 amino acids. Germline CDR1 is SGHAT and CDR2 is FQNNGV. V lost 6 bases and J 3 bases, leaving 14 bases between the germline ends.

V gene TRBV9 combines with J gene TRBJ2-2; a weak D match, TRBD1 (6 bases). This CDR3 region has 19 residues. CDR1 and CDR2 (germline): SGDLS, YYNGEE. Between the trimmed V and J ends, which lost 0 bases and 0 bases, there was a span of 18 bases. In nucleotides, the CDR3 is TGTGCCAGCAGCGTAGCCCTCTGGGGGCAGACAACGAACACCGGGGAGCTGTTTTTT. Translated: CASSVALWGQTTNTGELFF.

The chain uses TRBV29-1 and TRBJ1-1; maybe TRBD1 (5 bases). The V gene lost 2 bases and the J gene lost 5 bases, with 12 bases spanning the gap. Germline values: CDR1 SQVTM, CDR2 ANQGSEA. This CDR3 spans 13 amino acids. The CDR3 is CSVEQQEGTEAFF. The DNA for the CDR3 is TGCAGCGTTGAACAACAGGAGGGGACTGAAGCTTTCTTT.

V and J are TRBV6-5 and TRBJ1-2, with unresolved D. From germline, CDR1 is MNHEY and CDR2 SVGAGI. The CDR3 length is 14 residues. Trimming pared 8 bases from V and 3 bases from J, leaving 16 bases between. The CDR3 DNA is TGTGCCAGCCGTTGGAGGGTTACAGACTATGGCTACACCTTC. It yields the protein CASRWRVTDYGYTF.

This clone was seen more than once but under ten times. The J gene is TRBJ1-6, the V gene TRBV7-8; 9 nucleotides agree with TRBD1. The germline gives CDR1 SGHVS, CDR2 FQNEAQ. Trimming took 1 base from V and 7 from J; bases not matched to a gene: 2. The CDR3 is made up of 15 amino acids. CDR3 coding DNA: TGTGCCAGCAGCTTAGGGACAGGGGACAATTCACCCCTCCACTTT. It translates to CASSLGTGDNSPLHF. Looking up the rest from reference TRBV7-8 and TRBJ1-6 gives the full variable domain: GAGVSQSPRYKVAKRGQDVALRCDPISGHVSLFWYQQALGQGPEFLTYFQNEAQLDKSGLPSDRFFAERPEGSVSTLKIQRTQQEDSAVYLCASSLGTGDNSPLHFGNGTRLTVT.